These 32 T cell receptor beta chains originate from one sample sequenced in a study of breast tumors, draining lymph nodes, adjacent tissues. Samples came from axillary lymph nodes draining the breast cancer. Via MiXCR, TCRdb re-called the multiplex PCR reads, giving one row per CDR3 protein. This sample has approximately 210,000 distinct CDR3 sequences, with roughly 32% found just once. The sample was axillary lymph node tissue. These TCRs come from a female donor with breast cancer. Some clones in this sample may be carry-over from other donors' samples.

About this clonotype: At one of its ends the junction is not consistent with the germline gene, which may arise from a read error. The chain is built from TRBV20-1 and TRBJ2-5; 8 nucleotides align to TRBD2. The CDR3 covers 14 residues. Germline V gene data show CDR1 as DFQATT and CDR2 as SNEGSKA (reference sequence). In DNA form, the CDR3 reads TGCAGTGCTGGAGACGTAGCGGGGACCCCCGGCCAGTACTTC. Translated: CSAGDVAGTPGQYF.

This clonotype came up many times. The rearrangement links TRBV19 to TRBJ2-7; 7 positions agree with TRBD1. The V gene end was trimmed by 6 bases and the J gene end by 0 bases; junction bases not matched to a gene: 2. The CDR3 length is 13 residues. Germline lookup yields CDR1 LNHDA and CDR2 SQIVND (reference sequence). CDR3 in amino acids: CASSRDSSYEQYF. The CDR3 DNA is TGTGCCAGTAGCCGGGACAGCTCCTACGAGCAGTACTTC.

V is TRBV2 and J is TRBJ2-7; D may be TRBD2 (6 bases). The CDR3 is 13 amino acids. Trimming left V 9 bases short and J 0 bases short, with 12 bases between. Germline V lookup: CDR1 SNHLY, CDR2 FYNNEI. In DNA, the CDR3 is TGTGCCAGAAACCGGGACTCCTCCTACGAGCAGTACTTC. Translated: CARNRDSSYEQYF.

This clonotype was picked up many times. The chain combines TRBV19 with TRBJ2-2; D is unclear. The CDR3 loop spans 11 amino acids. Germline lookup yields CDR1 LNHDA and CDR2 SQIVND (reference sequence). Deletions cut 6 bases from V and 5 bases from J, with 4 bases between. DNA of the CDR3: TGTGCCAGTAGAAGGACCGGGGAGCTGTTTTTT. Translated: CASRRTGELFF.

This clonotype has at least ten counts. The CDR3 DNA reads as TGCGCCAGCAGCCTAGAGAGACAGGTAGGCTACAATGAGCAGTTCTTC. Protein sequence: CASSLERQVGYNEQFF. V usage is TRBV4-1 and J usage is TRBJ2-1, with D perhaps TRBD1 (6 bases). Trimming removed 4 bases from V and 3 bases from J, with 16 bases in between. This CDR3 spans 16 amino acids. Germline V gene sequence: CDR1 MGHRA, CDR2 YSYEKL.

This clonotype was seen many times. This may be a read error: a much more frequent sequence differs by one nucleotide. The chain joins TRBV7-2 to TRBJ2-5; D unclear. The CDR3 spans 14 residues. CDR1 and CDR2 from the germline V gene are SGHTA and FQGNSA. The CDR3 loop is CASSLLGYHETQYF. The CDR3 DNA is TGTGCCAGCAGCTTACTGGGATACCATGAGACCCAGTACTTC.

This clonotype was detected ten times or more. The chain has TRBV19 and TRBJ2-5; D tentatively reads TRBD1 or TRBD2 (6 bases each). Germline values: CDR1 LNHDA, CDR2 SQIVND (reference sequence). This CDR3 contains 12 residues. V lost 8 bases, J lost 7 bases, and 14 bases lay in between. The CDR3 loop reads CASRGQGRTQYF. The CDR3, as DNA: TGTGCCAGTCGGGGGCAGGGGCGGACCCAGTACTTC.

As regards this clonotype: At one end the junction does not follow the germline gene, possibly because of a read error. The rearrangement joins TRBV6-1 to TRBJ1-1; possibly TRBD1 for D (5 bases). Germline V gives CDR1 MNHNS, CDR2 SASEGT. The CDR3 spans 15 residues. The CDR3: CASSEIQVPNAEAFF. CDR3 sequence (DNA): TGTGCCAGCAGTGAGATACAGGTACCGAACGCTGAAGCTTTCTTT.

Concerning this clonotype: At one boundary the junction diverges from the germline segment, which might be a read error. The V and J genes are TRBV20-1 and TRBJ1-4; tentatively, D is TRBD1 (5 bases). CDR1 and CDR2 from the germline V gene are DFQATT and SNEGSKA (reference sequence). The CDR3 runs 12 residues. The CDR3 nucleotides are TGCAGTGCTAGACAGGGCCCTGAAAAACTGTCCTTT. Translated: CSARQGPEKLSF.

This chain joins TRBV20-1 and TRBJ2-1; TRBD2 aligns across 13 bases. With 6 bases clipped from V and 8 bases from J, the junction kept 4 bases outside the gene matches. This CDR3 contains 13 residues. Germline V gene data show CDR1 as DFQATT and CDR2 as SNEGSKA (reference sequence). The CDR3 is CSALTSGGDEQFF. CDR3 nucleotides: TGCAGTGCACTCACTAGCGGGGGGGATGAGCAGTTCTTC.

About this clonotype itself: With a much larger clone just one base away, this may be a read error. This chain connects TRBV5-6 to TRBJ2-5; a possible D gene is TRBD1 (5 bases). V was trimmed by 1 base and J by 4 bases, leaving 14 bases between them. The germline V gene encodes CDR1 SGHDT and CDR2 YYEEEE. The CDR3 length is 15 residues. The CDR3 DNA sequence: TGTGCCAGCAGCTTGCAGGGTCCGAGGAGAGAGACCCAGTACTTC. It yields the protein CASSLQGPRRETQYF.

Remarks on this clonotype: The junction departs from the called germline gene at one end, perhaps through a read error. The chain employs TRBV27 and TRBJ2-4; D perhaps matches TRBD2 (6 bases). The CDR3 length is 18 residues. Per germline, CDR1 MNHEY and CDR2 SMNVEV (reference sequence). DNA of the CDR3: TGTGCCTGCAGTCCGGCGACTAGTGGGGTTAGGGCCAAAAACATTCAGTACTTC. Translated, it gives CACSPATSGVRAKNIQYF.

This clonotype has at least ten counts. This CDR3 is CASSTGLAATDTQYF. Here the CDR3 DNA reads TGTGCCAGTAGTACGGGACTAGCGGCCACAGATACGCAGTATTTT. The genes are TRBV19 and TRBJ2-3; 11 bases are shared with TRBD2. The junction had 2 bases not matched to a gene; V was cut back by 4 bases and J by 2 bases. CDR3 size: 15 residues. Germline CDR1 reads LNHDA; CDR2 reads SQIVND (reference sequence).

This clonotype was seen a handful of times. A single base separates this from a much larger clone, so it may be a read error. This sequence joins TRBV20-1 and TRBJ2-7; 7 bases map to TRBD1. The CDR3 is made up of 15 amino acids. The J segment lost 11 bases and the V segment lost 2 bases, leaving 18 bases of the junction unmatched. Germline CDR1 and CDR2: DFQATT and SNEGSKA (reference sequence). CDR3 in amino acids: CSARSHRGGSRIEYF. The CDR3 coding sequence is TGCAGTGCTAGATCTCACAGGGGTGGCTCCAGGATAGAGTACTTC.

This clonotype was recorded at least ten times. V usage is TRBV4-2 and J usage is TRBJ2-5; perhaps TRBD2 as D (5 bases). The CDR3 covers 15 residues. Germline values: CDR1 LGHNA, CDR2 YNFKEQ. V gave up 1 base and J gave up 5 bases, with 14 bases separating them. The CDR3 loop reads CASSQAQDSLETQYF. The CDR3 bases are TGTGCCAGCAGCCAAGCTCAGGACTCTTTGGAGACCCAGTACTTC.

In this sample, this clonotype turned up many times. V and J are TRBV5-1 and TRBJ2-1; the match to TRBD2 covers 8 bases. CDR3 length equals 13 residues. Looked up from germline, CDR1 is SGHRS and CDR2 is YFSETQ. The ends lost 7 bases at V and 9 bases at J; junction bases unmatched: 9. The CDR3 region is CASRRLGGGEQFF. In nucleotides, the CDR3 is TGCGCCAGCCGCCGACTCGGGGGGGGTGAGCAGTTCTTC.

Regarding this clonotype: This clone may be a read error of a much larger clone one base away. The chain combines TRBV6-6 with TRBJ2-5; 10 bases fit TRBD2. The V gene's germline CDR1 is MNHNY and CDR2 SVGAGI (reference sequence). CDR3 length: 15 amino acids. This CDR3 is CASRSGRGPQGTQYF. The CDR3 nucleotides read TGTGCCAGCAGGAGCGGGAGGGGCCCCCAAGGGACCCAGTACTTC.

A few counts support this clonotype. This may come from a read error, since a much larger clone is one base off. The V and J genes are TRBV7-8 and TRBJ2-6; the match to TRBD1 covers 9 bases. The CDR3 spans 19 residues. The germline V gene encodes CDR1 SGHVS and CDR2 FQNEAQ. This CDR3 reads CASSFAVGTGGAGPNVLTF. DNA for the CDR3: TGTGCCAGCAGCTTTGCCGTGGGAACAGGGGGCGCTGGGCCCAACGTCCTGACTTTC.

About this clonotype: One base away lies a much larger clone, so this may be a sequencing read error. The CDR3 region has the DNA TGTGCCAGTGGGTCAAAGCGGGACACTGAAGCTTTCTTT. This translates into CASGSKRDTEAFF. The chain uses TRBV24-1 and TRBJ1-1; D unresolved. This CDR3 region has 13 residues. V gave up 11 bases and J gave up 3 bases, with 15 bases separating them. Germline V gene sequence: CDR1 KGHDR, CDR2 SFDVKD.

This clonotype was recorded at least ten times. The V call is TRBV2, the J call TRBJ1-4; 7 bases are a match to TRBD1. V was clipped by 0 bases and J by 8 bases; unmatched bases: 9. The germline gives CDR1 SNHLY, CDR2 FYNNEI. The length of the CDR3 is 16 residues. CDR3 bases: TGTGCCAGCAGTGAAGCGTTTGGACAGGTTATCGAAAAACTGTTTTTT. Its translation is CASSEAFGQVIEKLFF.

This clonotype was recorded at least ten times. The chain joins TRBV13 to TRBJ2-5; D is undetermined. This CDR3 region has 15 residues. The V gene lost 2 bases and the J gene lost 4 bases, with 14 bases spanning the gap. Germline CDR1 reads PRHDT; CDR2 reads FYEKMQ (reference sequence). The CDR3 DNA follows: TGTGCCAGCAGCTTATCCCCGAAAGAGTCAGAGACCCAGTACTTC. Translated, it gives CASSLSPKESETQYF. Full variable domain (outside the CDR3, taken from reference TRBV13 and TRBJ2-5): AAGVIQSPRHLIKEKRETATLKCYPIPRHDTVYWYQQGPGQDPQFLISFYEKMQSDKGSIPDRFSAQQFSDYHSELNMSSLELGDSALYFCASSLSPKESETQYFGPGTRLLVL.

The chain couples TRBV6-5 to TRBJ1-6, with 11 bases aligning to TRBD1. The CDR3 has 14 residues. The V and J ends lost 5 bases and 11 bases, in that order; junction bases with no gene match: 5. Per germline, CDR1 MNHEY and CDR2 SVGAGI. In DNA, the CDR3 is TGTGCCAGCAGTGGACAGGGGGCACGCGCACCCCTCCACTTT. It is translated as CASSGQGARAPLHF.

This clonotype was found many times. V usage is TRBV24-1 and J usage is TRBJ1-3; D unresolved. The germline V gene encodes CDR1 KGHDR and CDR2 SFDVKD. CDR3 size: 13 residues. V lost 0 bases and J 4 bases, leaving 3 bases between the germline ends. CDR3: CATSDLRGNTIYF. The CDR3 region has the DNA TGTGCCACCAGTGATTTGCGAGGAAACACCATATATTTT.

With regard to this clonotype: The germline gene is not matched at one end of the junction; a read error may be the cause. V is TRBV9 and J is TRBJ2-5, with TRBD1 matching over 12 bases. Germline V gene sequence: CDR1 SGDLS, CDR2 YYNGEE. The CDR3 contains 10 residues. The DNA of the CDR3 is TGTGCCAGCAGATCGGGACAGGGGGCGTTT. Translating it yields CASRSGQGAF.

This chain uses TRBV6-1 with TRBJ2-3; D is unclear. The V end was cut by 1 base, the J end by 6 bases, with 8 bases between. The CDR3 totals 13 residues. CDR1 is MNHNS, CDR2 SASEGT, per germline. The DNA of the CDR3 is TGTGCCAGCAGTGAAGTCAGGCGTGATACGCAGTATTTT. Protein sequence: CASSEVRRDTQYF.

This chain uses TRBV7-3 with TRBJ2-5; D is possibly TRBD1 or TRBD2 (5 bases each). Looked up from germline, CDR1 is SGHTA and CDR2 is FQGTGA. Deletions cut 5 bases from V and 4 bases from J, with 23 bases between. The CDR3 is 17 residues long. In nucleotides, the CDR3 is TGTGCCAGCAGCACCAGGGCCCCTCAGGGTGGGGGAGAGACCCAGTACTTC. As protein: CASSTRAPQGGGETQYF.

This clonotype was counted a single time. A much larger clone differs from this one at a single base, so this may be a read error. The CDR3 DNA follows: TGTGCCAGCAGTGTACAGGGATCTGAAGAGACCCAGTACTTC. Protein: CASSVQGSEETQYF. This chain joins TRBV6-1 and TRBJ2-5, with D maybe TRBD1 (6 bases). CDR3 size: 14 residues. Trimming left V 4 bases short and J 3 bases short, with 12 bases between. Germline CDR1 and CDR2: MNHNS and SASEGT.

The table lists this clonotype with many counts. The chain's CDR3 is CASSIGTNGYTF. The CDR3 DNA follows: TGCGCCAGCAGCATTGGGACAAATGGCTACACCTTC. The chain is built from TRBV5-1 and TRBJ1-2; possible D gene TRBD1, 6 bases. Germline CDR1 reads SGHRS; CDR2 reads YFSETQ. V lost 4 bases and J lost 6, with 10 bases in between. The CDR3 has 12 residues. Supplemented by reference TRBV5-1 and TRBJ1-2, the full variable domain reads KAGVTQTPRYLIKTRGQQVTLSCSPISGHRSVSWYQQTPGQGLQFLFEYFSETQRNKGNFPGRFSGRQFSNSRSEMNVSTLELGDSALYLCASSIGTNGYTFGSGTRLTVV.

The rearrangement links TRBV29-1 to TRBJ1-4, with D uncertain. V lost 2 bases and J 10 bases, leaving 14 bases between the germline ends. This CDR3 contains 13 residues. The germline V gene encodes CDR1 SQVTM and CDR2 ANQGSEA. This CDR3 reads CSVERAGAGKLFF. CDR3 sequence (DNA): TGCAGCGTTGAAAGAGCGGGCGCGGGAAAACTGTTTTTT.

A note on this clonotype: A much larger clone lies a single base off, so this may be a read error. This likely comes from a read error, as the CDR3 has no conserved phenylalanine or tryptophan at its end. The V gene is TRBV7-2, the J gene TRBJ2-5, with unresolved D. Trimming removed 2 bases from V and 1 base from J, with 8 bases in between. Germline-derived CDR1 and CDR2 are SGHTA and FQGNSA. This CDR3 has 14 residues. CDR3: CASSLTRFQETQYL. The DNA for the CDR3 is TGTGCCAGCAGCTTAACCAGGTTCCAAGAGACCCAGTACCTC.

The table lists this clonotype with many counts. A junction boundary mismatches the germline segment, possibly from a read error. The rearrangement uses TRBV29-1 and TRBJ1-4; no reliable D call. This CDR3 has 13 amino acids. Per the germline V gene, CDR1 is SQVTM and CDR2 is ANQGSEA. CDR3 amino acids: CSVQDARAEKLFF. Written as DNA, the CDR3 is TGCAGCGTTCAAGACGCCCGGGCGGAAAAACTGTTTTTT.

This clonotype was counted ten times or more. This chain uses TRBV4-3 with TRBJ1-4; 8 nucleotides line up with TRBD1. CDR3 length: 16 amino acids. J gave up 7 bases and V 0 bases, and 7 bases lay outside the gene matches. Looked up from germline, CDR1 is LGHNA and CDR2 is YSLEER. The CDR3 bases are TGCGCCAGCAGCCAAGATTTTGCAGGGGGCTCTGAAAAACTGTTTTTT. Translation gives CASSQDFAGGSEKLFF.